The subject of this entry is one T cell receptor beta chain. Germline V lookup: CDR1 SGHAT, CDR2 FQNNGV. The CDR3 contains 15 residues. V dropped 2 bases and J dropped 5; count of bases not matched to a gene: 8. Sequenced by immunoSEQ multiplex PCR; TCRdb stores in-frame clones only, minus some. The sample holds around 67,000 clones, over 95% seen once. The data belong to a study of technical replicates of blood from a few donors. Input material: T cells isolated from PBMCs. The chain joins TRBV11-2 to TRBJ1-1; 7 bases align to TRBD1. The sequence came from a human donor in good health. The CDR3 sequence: CASSLKGAFVTEAFF. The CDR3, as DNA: TGTGCCAGCAGCTTAAAGGGGGCTTTTGTAACTGAAGCTTTCTTT.